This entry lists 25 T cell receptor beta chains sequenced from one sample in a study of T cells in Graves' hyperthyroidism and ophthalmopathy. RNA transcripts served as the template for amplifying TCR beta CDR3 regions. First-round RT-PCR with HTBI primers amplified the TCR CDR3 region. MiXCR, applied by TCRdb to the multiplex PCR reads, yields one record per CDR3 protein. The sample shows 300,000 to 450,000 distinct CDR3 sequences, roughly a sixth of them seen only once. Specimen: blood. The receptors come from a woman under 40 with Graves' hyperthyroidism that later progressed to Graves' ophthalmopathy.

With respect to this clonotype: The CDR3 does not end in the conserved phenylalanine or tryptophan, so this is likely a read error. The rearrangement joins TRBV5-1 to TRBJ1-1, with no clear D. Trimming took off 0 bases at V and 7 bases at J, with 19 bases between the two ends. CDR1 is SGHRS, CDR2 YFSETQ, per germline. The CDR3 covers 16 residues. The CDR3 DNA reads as TGCGCCAGCAGCTTGGATCTCGAACTAAAAGGACTTGAAGCTTTCCTT. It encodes CASSLDLELKGLEAFL.

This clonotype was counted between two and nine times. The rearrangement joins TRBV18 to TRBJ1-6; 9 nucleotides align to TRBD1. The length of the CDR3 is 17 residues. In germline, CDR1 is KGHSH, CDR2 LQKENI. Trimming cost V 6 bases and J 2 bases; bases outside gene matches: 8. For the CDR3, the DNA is TGTGCCAGCTCTCAAGGACAGGGGAGGACCTATAATTCACCCCTCCACTTT. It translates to CASSQGQGRTYNSPLHF.

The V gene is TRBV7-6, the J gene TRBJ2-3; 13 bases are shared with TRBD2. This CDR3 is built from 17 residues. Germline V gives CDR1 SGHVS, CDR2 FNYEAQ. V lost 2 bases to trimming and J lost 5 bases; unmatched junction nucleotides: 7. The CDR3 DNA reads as TGTGCCAGCAGCTTAACTGGACTAGCGGGAGCTCGAGATACGCAGTATTTT. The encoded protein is CASSLTGLAGARDTQYF.

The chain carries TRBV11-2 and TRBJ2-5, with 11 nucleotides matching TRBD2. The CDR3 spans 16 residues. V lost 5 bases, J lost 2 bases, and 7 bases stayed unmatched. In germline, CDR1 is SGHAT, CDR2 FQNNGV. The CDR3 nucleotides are TGTGCCAGCAGCCCTACCGGGACTAGCGGACAAGAGACCCAGTACTTC. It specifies CASSPTGTSGQETQYF. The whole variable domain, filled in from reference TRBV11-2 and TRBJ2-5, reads EAGVAQSPRYKIIEKRQSVAFWCNPISGHATLYWYQQILGQGPKLLIQFQNNGVVDDSQLPKDRFSAERLKGVDSTLKIQPAKLEDSAVYLCASSPTGTSGQETQYFGPGTRLLVL.

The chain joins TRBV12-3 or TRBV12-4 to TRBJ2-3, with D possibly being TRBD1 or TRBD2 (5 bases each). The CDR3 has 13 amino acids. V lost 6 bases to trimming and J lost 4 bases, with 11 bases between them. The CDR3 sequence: CASSSGLPDTQYF. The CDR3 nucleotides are TGTGCCAGCAGCTCGGGGCTGCCAGATACGCAGTATTTT.

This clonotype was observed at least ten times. The CDR3 reads CATSDLDDPSNEQFF. DNA for the CDR3: TGTGCCACCAGTGATTTGGACGATCCCTCCAATGAGCAGTTCTTC. This rearrangement joins TRBV24-1 to TRBJ2-1; D is unresolved. CDR3 length: 15 amino acids. CDR1 KGHDR and CDR2 SFDVKD come from the germline V gene. V was clipped by 0 bases and J by 6 bases, with 11 bases between them.

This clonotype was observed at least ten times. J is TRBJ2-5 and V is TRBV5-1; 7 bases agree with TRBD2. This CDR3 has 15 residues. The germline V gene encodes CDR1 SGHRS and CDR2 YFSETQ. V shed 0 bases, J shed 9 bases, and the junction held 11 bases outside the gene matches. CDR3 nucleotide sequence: TGCGCCAGCAGCTTGGATTTCGGGAGGCCCCGGGCCCAGTACTTC. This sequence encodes CASSLDFGRPRAQYF.

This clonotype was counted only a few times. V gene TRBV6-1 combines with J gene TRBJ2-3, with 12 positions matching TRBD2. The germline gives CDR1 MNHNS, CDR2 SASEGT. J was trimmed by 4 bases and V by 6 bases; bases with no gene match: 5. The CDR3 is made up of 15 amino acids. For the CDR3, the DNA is TGTGCCAGCAGACGGACTAGCGGGGTTCCAGATACGCAGTATTTT. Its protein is CASRRTSGVPDTQYF.

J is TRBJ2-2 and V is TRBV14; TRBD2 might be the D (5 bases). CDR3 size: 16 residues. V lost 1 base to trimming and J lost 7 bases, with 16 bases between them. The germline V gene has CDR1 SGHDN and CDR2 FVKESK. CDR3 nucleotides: TGTGCCAGCAGCCAAGTATGGAGGACGGGTCACGGGGAGCTGTTTTTT. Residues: CASSQVWRTGHGELFF.

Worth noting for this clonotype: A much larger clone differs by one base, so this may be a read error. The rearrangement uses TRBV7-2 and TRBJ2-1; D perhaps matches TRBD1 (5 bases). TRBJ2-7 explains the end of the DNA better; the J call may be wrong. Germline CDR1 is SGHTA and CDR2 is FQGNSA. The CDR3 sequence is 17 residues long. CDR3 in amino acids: CASSSRQYGFSYNEQYF. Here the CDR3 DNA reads TGTGCCAGCAGCTCAAGACAGTACGGGTTCTCCTACAATGAGCAGTACTTC.

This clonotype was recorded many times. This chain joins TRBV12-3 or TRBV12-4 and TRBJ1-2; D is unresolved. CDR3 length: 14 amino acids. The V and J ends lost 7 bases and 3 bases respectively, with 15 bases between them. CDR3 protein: CASNHHVGDYGYTF. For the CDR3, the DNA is TGTGCCAGCAACCATCACGTAGGCGACTATGGCTACACCTTC.

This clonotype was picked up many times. The CDR3 sequence: CASSSYTRDRGYTF. CDR3 nucleotide sequence: TGTGCCAGCAGTTCTTACACTCGGGACAGGGGCTACACCTTC. The chain links TRBV6-1 to TRBJ1-2; 8 nucleotides line up with TRBD1. In germline, CDR1 is MNHNS, CDR2 SASEGT. The CDR3 spans 14 residues. Trimming cost V 5 bases and J 8 bases; bases outside gene matches: 10.

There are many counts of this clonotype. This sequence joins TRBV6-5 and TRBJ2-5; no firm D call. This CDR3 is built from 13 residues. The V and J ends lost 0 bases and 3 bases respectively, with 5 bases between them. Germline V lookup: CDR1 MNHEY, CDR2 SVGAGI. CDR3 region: CASSYSVEETQYF. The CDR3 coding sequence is TGTGCCAGCAGTTACTCTGTTGAAGAGACCCAGTACTTC.

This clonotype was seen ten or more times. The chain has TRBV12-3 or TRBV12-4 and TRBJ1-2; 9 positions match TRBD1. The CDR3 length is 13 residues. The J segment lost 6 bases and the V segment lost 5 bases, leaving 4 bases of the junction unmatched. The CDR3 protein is CASSPWTGDGYTF. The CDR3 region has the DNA TGTGCCAGCAGTCCCTGGACAGGGGATGGCTACACCTTC.

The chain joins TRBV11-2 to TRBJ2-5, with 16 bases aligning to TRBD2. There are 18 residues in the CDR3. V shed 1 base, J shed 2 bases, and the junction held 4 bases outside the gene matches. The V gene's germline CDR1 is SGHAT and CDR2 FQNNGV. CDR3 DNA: TGTGCCAGCAGCTTAGTGGGACTAGCGGGAGGGTTTCAAGAGACCCAGTACTTC. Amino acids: CASSLVGLAGGFQETQYF.

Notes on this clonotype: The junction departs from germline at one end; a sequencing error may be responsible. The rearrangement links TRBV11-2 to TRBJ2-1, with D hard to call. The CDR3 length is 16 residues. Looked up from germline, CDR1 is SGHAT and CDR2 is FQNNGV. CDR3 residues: CASSQAGKTYYNEQFF. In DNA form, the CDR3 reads TGCGCCAGCAGCCAGGCTGGAAAGACCTACTACAATGAGCAGTTCTTC.

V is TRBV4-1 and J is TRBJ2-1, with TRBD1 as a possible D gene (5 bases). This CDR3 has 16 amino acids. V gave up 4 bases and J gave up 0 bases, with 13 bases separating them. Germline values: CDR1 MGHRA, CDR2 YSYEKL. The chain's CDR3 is CASSLTGPLSYNEQFF. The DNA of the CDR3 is TGCGCCAGCAGCCTAACAGGACCACTCTCCTACAATGAGCAGTTCTTC.

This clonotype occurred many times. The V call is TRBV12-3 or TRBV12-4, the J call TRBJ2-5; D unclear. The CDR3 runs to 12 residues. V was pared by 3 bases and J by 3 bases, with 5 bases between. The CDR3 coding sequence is TGTGCCAGCAGTTTGGCGGAAGAGACCCAGTACTTC. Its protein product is CASSLAEETQYF.

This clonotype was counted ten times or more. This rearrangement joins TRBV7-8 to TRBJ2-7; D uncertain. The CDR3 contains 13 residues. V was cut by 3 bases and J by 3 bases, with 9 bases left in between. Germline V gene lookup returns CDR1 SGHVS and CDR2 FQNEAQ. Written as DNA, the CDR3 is TGTGCCAGCAGCTTGTTGGACGGCTACGAGCAGTACTTC. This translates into CASSLLDGYEQYF.

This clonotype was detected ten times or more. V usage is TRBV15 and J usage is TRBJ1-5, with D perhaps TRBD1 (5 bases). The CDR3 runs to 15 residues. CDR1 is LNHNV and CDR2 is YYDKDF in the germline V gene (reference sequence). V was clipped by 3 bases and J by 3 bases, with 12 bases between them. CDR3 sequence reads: CATSRGEGLNQPQHF. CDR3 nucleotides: TGTGCCACCAGCAGGGGGGAAGGGCTCAATCAGCCCCAGCATTTT. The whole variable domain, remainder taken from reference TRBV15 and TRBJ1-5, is DAMVIQNPRYQVTQFGKPVTLSCSQTLNHNVMYWYQQKSSQAPKLLFHYYDKDFNNEADTPDNFQSRRPNTSFCFLDIRSPGLGDTAMYLCATSRGEGLNQPQHFGDGTRLSIL.

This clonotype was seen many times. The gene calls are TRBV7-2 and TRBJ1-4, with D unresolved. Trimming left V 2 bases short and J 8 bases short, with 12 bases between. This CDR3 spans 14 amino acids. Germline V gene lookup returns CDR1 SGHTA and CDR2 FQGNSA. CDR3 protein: CASSLLATQEKLFF. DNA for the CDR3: TGTGCCAGCAGCTTATTAGCCACCCAAGAAAAACTGTTTTTT.

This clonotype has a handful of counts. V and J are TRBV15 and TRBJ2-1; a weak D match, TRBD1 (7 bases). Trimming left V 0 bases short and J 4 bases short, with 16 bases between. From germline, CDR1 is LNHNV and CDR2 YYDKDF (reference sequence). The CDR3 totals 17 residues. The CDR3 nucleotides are TGTGCCACCAGCAGAGATGACGGAGGGACAGCTTACAATGAGCAGTTCTTC. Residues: CATSRDDGGTAYNEQFF. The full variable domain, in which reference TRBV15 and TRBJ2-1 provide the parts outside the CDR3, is DAMVIQNPRYQVTQFGKPVTLSCSQTLNHNVMYWYQQKSSQAPKLLFHYYDKDFNNEADTPDNFQSRRPNTSFCFLDIRSPGLGDTAMYLCATSRDDGGTAYNEQFFGPGTRLTVL.

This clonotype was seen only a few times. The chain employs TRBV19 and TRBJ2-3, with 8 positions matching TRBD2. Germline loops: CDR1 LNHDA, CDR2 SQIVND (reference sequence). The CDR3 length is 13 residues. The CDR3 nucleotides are TGTGCTTCGGGGGGGACTAGCACAGATACGCAGTATTTT. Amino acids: CASGGTSTDTQYF. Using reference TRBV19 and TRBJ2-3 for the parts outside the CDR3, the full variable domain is DGGITQSPKYLFRKEGQNVTLSCEQNLNHDAMYWYRQDPGQGLRLIYYSQIVNDFQKGDIAEGYSVSREKKESFPLTVTSAQKNPTAFYLCASGGTSTDTQYFGPGTRLTVL.

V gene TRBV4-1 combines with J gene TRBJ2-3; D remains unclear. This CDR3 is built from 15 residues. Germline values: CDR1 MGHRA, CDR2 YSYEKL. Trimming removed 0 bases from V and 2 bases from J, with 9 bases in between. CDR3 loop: CASSQESYLTDTQYF. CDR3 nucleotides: TGCGCCAGCAGCCAAGAGTCATACCTCACAGATACGCAGTATTTT.

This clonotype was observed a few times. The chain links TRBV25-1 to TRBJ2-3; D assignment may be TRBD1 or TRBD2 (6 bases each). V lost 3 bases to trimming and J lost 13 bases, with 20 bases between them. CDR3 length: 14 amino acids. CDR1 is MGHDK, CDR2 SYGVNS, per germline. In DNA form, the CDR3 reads TGTGCCAGCAGTGACCAAGGGGGGCGGCGTAGGAAGTATTTT. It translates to CASSDQGGRRRKYF.